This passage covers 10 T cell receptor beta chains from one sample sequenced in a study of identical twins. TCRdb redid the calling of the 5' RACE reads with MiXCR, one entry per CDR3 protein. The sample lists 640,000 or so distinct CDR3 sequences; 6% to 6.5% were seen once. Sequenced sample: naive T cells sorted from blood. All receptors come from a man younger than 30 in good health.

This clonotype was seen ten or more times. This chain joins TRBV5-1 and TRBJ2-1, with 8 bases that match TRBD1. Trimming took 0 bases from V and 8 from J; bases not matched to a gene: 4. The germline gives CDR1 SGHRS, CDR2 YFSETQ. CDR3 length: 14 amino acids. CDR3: CASSLGHRGDEQFF. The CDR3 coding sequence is TGCGCCAGCAGCTTGGGCCACAGGGGGGATGAGCAGTTCTTC.

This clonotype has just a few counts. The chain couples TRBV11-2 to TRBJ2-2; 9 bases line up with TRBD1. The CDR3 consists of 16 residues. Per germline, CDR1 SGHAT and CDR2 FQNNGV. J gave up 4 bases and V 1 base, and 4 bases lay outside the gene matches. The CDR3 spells CASSLVGTGPTGELFF. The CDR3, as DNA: TGTGCCAGCAGCTTAGTTGGGACAGGGCCCACCGGGGAGCTGTTTTTT.

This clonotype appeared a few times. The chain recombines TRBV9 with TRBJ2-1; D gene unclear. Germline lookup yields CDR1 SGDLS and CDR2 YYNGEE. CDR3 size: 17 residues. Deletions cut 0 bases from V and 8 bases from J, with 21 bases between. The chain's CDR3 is CASSVGRTNPNRDEQFF. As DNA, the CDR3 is TGTGCCAGCAGCGTAGGGCGAACTAATCCTAACCGGGATGAGCAGTTCTTC. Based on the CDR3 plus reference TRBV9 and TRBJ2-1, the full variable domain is DSGVTQTPKHLITATGQRVTLRCSPRSGDLSVYWYQQSLDQGLQFLIQYYNGEERAKGNILERFSAQQFPDLHSELNLSSLELGDSALYFCASSVGRTNPNRDEQFFGPGTRLTVL.

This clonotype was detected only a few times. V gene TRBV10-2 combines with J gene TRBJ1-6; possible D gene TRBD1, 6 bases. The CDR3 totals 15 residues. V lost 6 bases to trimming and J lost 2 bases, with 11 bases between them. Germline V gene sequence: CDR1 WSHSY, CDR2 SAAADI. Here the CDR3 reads CASRNREPYNSPLHF. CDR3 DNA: TGCGCCAGCAGAAACAGGGAGCCCTATAATTCACCCCTCCACTTT.

The CDR3 is CASSQEKGTDTQYF. The DNA for the CDR3 is TGCGCCAGCAGCCAAGAAAAGGGTACAGATACGCAGTATTTT. This rearrangement joins TRBV4-1 to TRBJ2-3; D is unresolved. This CDR3 comprises 14 residues. Germline-derived CDR1 and CDR2 are MGHRA and YSYEKL. The ends were cut back, 0 bases at V and 3 bases at J, with 7 bases in the middle.

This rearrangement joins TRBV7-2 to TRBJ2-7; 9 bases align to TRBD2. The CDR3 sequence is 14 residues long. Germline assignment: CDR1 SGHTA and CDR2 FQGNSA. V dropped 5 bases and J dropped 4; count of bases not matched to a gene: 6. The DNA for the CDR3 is TGTGCCAGCAGCATGGGACTAGCTCCTTACGAGCAGTACTTC. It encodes CASSMGLAPYEQYF.

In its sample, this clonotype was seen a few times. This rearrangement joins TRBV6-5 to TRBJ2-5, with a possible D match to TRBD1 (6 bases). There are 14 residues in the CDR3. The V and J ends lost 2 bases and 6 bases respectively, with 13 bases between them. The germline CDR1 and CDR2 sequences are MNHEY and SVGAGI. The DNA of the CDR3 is TGTGCCAGCAGTTACGGGGCAGGGGAGAAGACCCAGTACTTC. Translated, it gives CASSYGAGEKTQYF.

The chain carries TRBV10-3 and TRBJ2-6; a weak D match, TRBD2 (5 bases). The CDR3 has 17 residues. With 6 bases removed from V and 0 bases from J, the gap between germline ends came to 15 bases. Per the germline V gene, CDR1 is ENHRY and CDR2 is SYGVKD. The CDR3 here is CAIRAGTRVSGANVLTF. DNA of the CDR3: TGTGCCATCAGGGCGGGCACCCGGGTCTCTGGGGCCAACGTCCTGACTTTC.

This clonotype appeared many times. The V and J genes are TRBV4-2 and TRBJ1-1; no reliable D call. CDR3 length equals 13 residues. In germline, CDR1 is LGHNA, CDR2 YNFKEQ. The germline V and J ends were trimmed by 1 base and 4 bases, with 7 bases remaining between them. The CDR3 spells CASSQASGTEAFF. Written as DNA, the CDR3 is TGTGCCAGCAGCCAAGCCTCCGGCACTGAAGCTTTCTTT.

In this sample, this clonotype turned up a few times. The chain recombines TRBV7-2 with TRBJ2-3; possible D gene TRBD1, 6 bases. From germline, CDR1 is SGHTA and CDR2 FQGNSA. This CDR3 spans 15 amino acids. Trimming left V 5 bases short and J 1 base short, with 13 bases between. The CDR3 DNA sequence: TGTGCCAGCAGCCCTCCAGCAGGGGGCACAGATACGCAGTATTTT. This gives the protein CASSPPAGGTDTQYF.